This is a list of T cell receptor beta chains from one sample in a study of T cells after posttransplantation cyclophosphamide. Produced via immunoSEQ multiplex PCR; TCRdb's table is partial and in-frame only. The sample has approximately 19,000 clones, 80% to 90% seen once. Here the sequenced sample was PBMCs, taken approximately 370 days after allogeneic stem cell transplant with calcineurin inhibitor and methotrexate. The receptor source for this set is a female patient in her 30s who received an allogeneic stem cell transplant from an unrelated donor, was CMV-positive, and had acute and chronic GVHD. Some T cells may possibly be graft donor cells. Both conserved end residues are part of each CDR3. Each record gives: V gene, clone size, D gene, J gene, CDR3 protein, CDR3 DNA. A D gene is named only where the DNA matches it firmly. For some rows the clone size is stated as once, few or many, or as a class when expanded; others skip it.

>TRBV14|once|-|TRBJ2-1
CASSQDRGTSYNEQFF
TGTGCCAGCAGCCAAGATCGCGGTACCTCCTACAATGAGCAGTTCTTC
>TRBV7-2|-|TRBD2|TRBJ2-3
CASSSTSGAGDTQYF
TGTGCCAGCAGCTCGACTAGCGGAGCCGGGGATACGCAGTATTTT
>TRBV19|-|TRBD1|TRBJ1-4
CASSIDPLTGGLVGREKLFF
TGTGCCAGTAGTATAGACCCACTGACAGGGGGCTTAGTGGGTAGGGAAAAACTGTTTTTT
>TRBV6-1|-|-|TRBJ1-4
CASRQEGWYDEKLFF
TGTGCCAGCAGACAGGAAGGTTGGTACGATGAAAAACTGTTTTTT
>TRBV30|-|TRBD1|TRBJ1-2
CAWGQGNYGYTF
TGTGCCTGGGGACAGGGGAACTATGGCTACACCTTC
>TRBV9|-|TRBD1|TRBJ1-5
CASSGGGWNQPQHF
TGTGCCAGCAGCGGAGGGGGCTGGAATCAGCCCCAGCATTTT
>TRBV12-5|-|-|TRBJ2-2
CASGYGGVNTGELFF
TGTGCTAGTGGTTACGGGGGAGTTAACACCGGGGAGCTGTTTTTT
>TRBV2|-|TRBD1|TRBJ1-1
CASSEGQGYTTEAFF
TGTGCCAGCAGTGAGGGACAGGGTTATACCACTGAAGCTTTCTTT
>TRBV10-1|few|TRBD1|TRBJ2-3
CASSTGGVTDTQYF
TGCGCCAGCTCCACAGGGGGAGTCACAGATACGCAGTATTTT
>TRBV9|-|TRBD2|TRBJ2-5
CASSVGAGVAETQYF
TGTGCCAGCAGCGTAGGTGCGGGAGTGGCGGAGACCCAGTACTTC
>TRBV7-8|-|TRBD1|TRBJ2-3
CASSLTGAITDTQYF
TGTGCCAGCAGCCTCACAGGGGCGATCACAGATACGCAGTATTTT
>TRBV19|-|-|TRBJ2-7
CASSIQGTSYEQYF
TGTGCCAGTAGTATCCAGGGCACCTCCTACGAGCAGTACTTC
>TRBV7-2|-|-|TRBJ2-5
CASSSIRETQYF
TGTGCCAGCAGCTCCATCAGGGAGACCCAGTACTTC
>TRBV19|-|-|TRBJ2-1
CASSIPYWNEQFF
TGTGCCAGTAGTATACCCTACTGGAATGAGCAGTTCTTC
>TRBV2|-|TRBD2|TRBJ2-1
CASKWSGMNEQFF
TGTGCCAGCAAATGGAGCGGGATGAATGAGCAGTTCTTC
>TRBV4-3|-|TRBD1|TRBJ1-2
CASSQVEGAYGGYTF
TGCGCCAGCAGCCAAGTAGAGGGGGCTTATGGCGGCTACACCTTC
>TRBV6-5|-|-|TRBJ1-1
CASSQGDTEAFF
TGTGCCAGCAGTCAAGGGGACACTGAAGCTTTCTTT
>TRBV6-5|-|-|TRBJ1-3
CASSPRQVSGNTIYF
TGTGCCAGCAGCCCAAGACAGGTCTCTGGAAACACCATATATTTT
>TRBV5-1|-|-|TRBJ2-1
CASSLVAPNEQFF
TGCGCCAGCAGCTTGGTAGCGCCCAATGAGCAGTTCTTC
>TRBV2|once|TRBD1|TRBJ2-2
CASGRDRGRDTGELFF
TGTGCCAGCGGACGTGACAGGGGGAGGGACACCGGGGAGCTGTTTTTT
>TRBV9|-|TRBD2|TRBJ2-3
CASSVEAGGGGAIADTQYF
TGTGCCAGCAGCGTAGAGGCGGGAGGAGGAGGGGCTATTGCAGATACGCAGTATTTT
>TRBV11-3|-|TRBD2|TRBJ2-3
CASSFEREVDTQYF
TGTGCCAGCAGTTTCGAGCGGGAGGTAGATACGCAGTATTTT
>TRBV2|-|TRBD2|TRBJ2-3
CATKTSGTTDTQYF
TGTGCCACCAAGACTAGCGGCACCACAGATACGCAGTATTTT
>TRBV15|-|-|TRBJ2-5
CATRRQRSETQYF
TGTGCCACCAGGAGACAGCGATCAGAGACCCAGTACTTC
>TRBV30|-|-|TRBJ1-2
CAWSAQTGPYGYTF
TGTGCCTGGAGTGCCCAGACAGGCCCCTATGGCTACACCTTC
>TRBV5-1|-|TRBD1|TRBJ2-1
CASSTQGISLGEQFF
TGCGCCAGCAGCACACAGGGGATTTCCCTCGGGGAGCAGTTCTTC
>TRBV9|-|TRBD2|TRBJ2-1
CASSVMGGPRDEQFF
TGTGCCAGCAGCGTCATGGGAGGGCCGAGGGATGAGCAGTTCTTC
>TRBV5-5|-|-|TRBJ1-3
CASSLFEVVGNTIYF
TGTGCCAGCAGCTTGTTTGAGGTGGTCGGAAACACCATATATTTT
>TRBV9|-|-|TRBJ1-2
CASSVATGGYGYTF
TGTGCCAGCAGCGTAGCTACGGGGGGCTATGGCTACACCTTC
>TRBV19|few|TRBD1|TRBJ1-5
CASSIGTGGGQPQHF
TGTGCCAGTAGTATCGGGACAGGGGGCGGTCAGCCCCAGCATTTT
>TRBV7-7|-|TRBD2|TRBJ2-3
CASSFGLAGTDTQYF
TGTGCTAGCAGCTTTGGGCTAGCGGGCACAGATACGCAGTATTTT
>TRBV11-1|-|TRBD1|TRBJ2-6
CASGQGSGANVLTF
TGTGCCAGCGGACAGGGCTCTGGGGCCAACGTCCTGACTTTC
>TRBV9|-|-|TRBJ1-6
CASSAAGVTYNSPLHF
TGTGCCAGCAGCGCTGCAGGGGTAACCTATAATTCACCCCTCCACTTT
>TRBV10-1|-|TRBD2|TRBJ2-5
CASGSGRTSETQYF
TGCGCCAGCGGGAGCGGGAGAACTTCGGAGACCCAGTACTTC
>TRBV19|-|TRBD1|TRBJ1-2
CASSIVGQGRDGYTF
TGTGCCAGTAGTATAGTAGGACAGGGAAGGGATGGCTACACCTTC